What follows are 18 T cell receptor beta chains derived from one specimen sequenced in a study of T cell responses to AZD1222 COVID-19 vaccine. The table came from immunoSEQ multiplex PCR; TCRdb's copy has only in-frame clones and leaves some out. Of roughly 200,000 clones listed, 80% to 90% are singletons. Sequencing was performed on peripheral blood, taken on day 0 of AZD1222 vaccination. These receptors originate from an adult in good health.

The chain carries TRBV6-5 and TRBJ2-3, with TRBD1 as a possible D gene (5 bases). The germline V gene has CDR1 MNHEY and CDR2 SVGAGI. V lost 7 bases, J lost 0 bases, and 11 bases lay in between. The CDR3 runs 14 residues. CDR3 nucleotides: TGTGCCAGCACCCCGACAGCCAGCACAGATACGCAGTATTTT. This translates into CASTPTASTDTQYF.

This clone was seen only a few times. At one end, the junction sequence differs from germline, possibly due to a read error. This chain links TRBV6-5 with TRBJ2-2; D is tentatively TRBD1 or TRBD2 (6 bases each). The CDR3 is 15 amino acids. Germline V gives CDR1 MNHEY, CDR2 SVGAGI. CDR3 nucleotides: TGTGCCAGCAGTGACTCGGGGGCACACACCGGGGAGCTGTTTTTT. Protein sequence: CASSDSGAHTGELFF.

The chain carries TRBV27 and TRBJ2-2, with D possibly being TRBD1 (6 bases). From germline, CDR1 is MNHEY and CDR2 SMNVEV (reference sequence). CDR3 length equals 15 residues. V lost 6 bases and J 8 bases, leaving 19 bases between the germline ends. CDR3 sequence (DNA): TGTGCCAGCAGCGCGTTGGTGGGGGCTTCGGGGGAGCTGTTTTTT. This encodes CASSALVGASGELFF.

The CDR3 is CAWSKGAVGEKLFF. CDR3 nucleotides: TGTGCCTGGAGTAAGGGGGCAGTTGGCGAAAAACTGTTTTTT. V and J are TRBV30 and TRBJ1-4; 7 nucleotides match TRBD1. The CDR3 spans 14 residues. V gave up 2 bases and J gave up 8 bases; unmatched junction bases: 8. The germline CDR1 and CDR2 sequences are GTSNPN and SVGIG (reference sequence).

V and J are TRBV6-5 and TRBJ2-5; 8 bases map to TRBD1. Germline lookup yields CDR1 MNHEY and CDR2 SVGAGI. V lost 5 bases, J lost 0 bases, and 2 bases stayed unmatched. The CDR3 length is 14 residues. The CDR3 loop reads CASSRQGNQETQYF. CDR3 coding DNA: TGTGCCAGCAGTCGACAGGGGAACCAAGAGACCCAGTACTTC.

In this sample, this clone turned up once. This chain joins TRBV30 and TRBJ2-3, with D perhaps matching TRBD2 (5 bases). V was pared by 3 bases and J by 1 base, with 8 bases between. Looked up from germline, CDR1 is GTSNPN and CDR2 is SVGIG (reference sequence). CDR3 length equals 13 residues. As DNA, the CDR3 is TGTGCCTGGAGCAGGAGGCGCACAGATACGCAGTATTTT. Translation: CAWSRRRTDTQYF.

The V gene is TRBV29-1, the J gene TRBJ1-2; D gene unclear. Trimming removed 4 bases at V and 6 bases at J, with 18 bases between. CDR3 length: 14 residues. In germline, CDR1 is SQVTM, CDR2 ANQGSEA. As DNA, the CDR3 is TGCAGCGTTGGTTCTCCAAACCTCGCTAATGGCTACACCTTC. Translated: CSVGSPNLANGYTF.

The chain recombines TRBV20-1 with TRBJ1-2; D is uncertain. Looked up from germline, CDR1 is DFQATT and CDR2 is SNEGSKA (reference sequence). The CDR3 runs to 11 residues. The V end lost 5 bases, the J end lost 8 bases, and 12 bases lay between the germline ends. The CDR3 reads CSAEDSSGYTF. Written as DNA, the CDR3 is TGCAGTGCTGAGGACTCGAGCGGCTACACCTTC.

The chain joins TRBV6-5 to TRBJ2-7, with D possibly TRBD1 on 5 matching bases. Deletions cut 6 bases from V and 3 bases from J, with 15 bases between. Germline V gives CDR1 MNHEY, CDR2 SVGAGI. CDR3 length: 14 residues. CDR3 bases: TGTGCCAGCAGGGCCGTTCAGGGAAACTACGAGCAGTACTTC. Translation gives CASRAVQGNYEQYF.

CDR3 loop: CASSLAGVGNTIYF. As DNA, the CDR3 is TGTGCCAGCAGCTTAGCGGGCGTTGGAAACACCATATATTTT. The chain has TRBV7-6 and TRBJ1-3; D uncertain. Deletions cut 0 bases from V and 3 bases from J, with 6 bases between. Germline values: CDR1 SGHVS, CDR2 FNYEAQ. This CDR3 spans 14 amino acids.

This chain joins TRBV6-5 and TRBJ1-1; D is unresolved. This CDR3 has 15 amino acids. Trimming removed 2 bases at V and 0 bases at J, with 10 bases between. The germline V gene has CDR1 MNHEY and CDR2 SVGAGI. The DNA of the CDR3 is TGTGCCAGCAGTTACAAGAGAGCCATGAACACTGAAGCTTTCTTT. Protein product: CASSYKRAMNTEAFF.

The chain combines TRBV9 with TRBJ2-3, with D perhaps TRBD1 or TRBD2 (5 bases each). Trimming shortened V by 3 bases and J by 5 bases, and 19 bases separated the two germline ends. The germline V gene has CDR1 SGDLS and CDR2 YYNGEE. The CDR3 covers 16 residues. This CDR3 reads CASSAQGRRGVDTQYF. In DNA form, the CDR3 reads TGTGCCAGCAGCGCCCAGGGACGACGGGGAGTAGATACGCAGTATTTT.

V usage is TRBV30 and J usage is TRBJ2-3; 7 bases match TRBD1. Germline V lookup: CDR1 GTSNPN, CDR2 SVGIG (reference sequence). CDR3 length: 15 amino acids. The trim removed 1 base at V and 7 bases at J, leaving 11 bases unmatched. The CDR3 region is CAWSGDSAVLNTQYF. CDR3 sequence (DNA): TGTGCCTGGAGTGGGGACAGTGCGGTCTTAAATACGCAGTATTTT.

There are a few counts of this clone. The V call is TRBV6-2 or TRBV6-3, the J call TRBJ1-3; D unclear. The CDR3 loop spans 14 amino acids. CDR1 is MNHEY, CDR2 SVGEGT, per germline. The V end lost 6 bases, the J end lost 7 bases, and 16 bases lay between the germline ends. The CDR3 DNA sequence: TGTGCCAGCAGCGCAGCTAATGCATGGAACACCATATATTTT. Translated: CASSAANAWNTIYF.

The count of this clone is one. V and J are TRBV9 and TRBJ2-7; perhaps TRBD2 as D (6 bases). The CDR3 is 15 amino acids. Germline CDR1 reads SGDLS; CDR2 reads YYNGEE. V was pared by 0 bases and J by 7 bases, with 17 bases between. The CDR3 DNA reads TGTGCCAGCAGCGTAGAAAGCCTAGCGTATGAAGAGCAGTACTTC. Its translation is CASSVESLAYEEQYF.

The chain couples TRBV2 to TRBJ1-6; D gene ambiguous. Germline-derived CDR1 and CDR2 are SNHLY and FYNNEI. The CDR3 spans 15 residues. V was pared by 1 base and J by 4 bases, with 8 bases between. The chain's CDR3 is CASSEGVQYNSPLHF. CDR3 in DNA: TGTGCCAGCAGTGAAGGCGTACAGTATAATTCACCCCTCCACTTT.

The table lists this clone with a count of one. Written as DNA, the CDR3 is TGTGCCAGCAGCTCTGTCGACAGGGCCCACTACGAGCAGTACTTC. Protein: CASSSVDRAHYEQYF. V is TRBV7-9 and J is TRBJ2-7; TRBD1 agrees at 7 bases. Germline CDR1 is SEHNR and CDR2 is FQNEAQ (reference sequence). The CDR3 is made up of 15 amino acids. V was clipped by 4 bases and J by 3 bases; unmatched bases: 9.

The CDR3 DNA is TGTGCCAGCAGCTTAACAGCGGGGGGAAGCGAGACCCAGTACTTC. Amino acid sequence: CASSLTAGGSETQYF. The chain uses TRBV7-3 and TRBJ2-5; 9 positions agree with TRBD2. The germline CDR1 and CDR2 sequences are SGHTA and FQGTGA. The CDR3 sequence is 15 residues long. Trimming at V came to 0 bases and at J to 5 bases, leaving 4 bases not matched to a gene.